The 24 T cell receptor beta chains given below trace back to one sample, sequenced in a study of shared T cell receptors in the human thymus. This table comes from immunoSEQ multiplex PCR, and its TCRdb copy is limited to in-frame clones, with some not included. The data show hundreds of thousands of clones, approximately 88% seen once. The same sample was also used in a study of human thymus T cells.

The sample was thymocytes. These TCRs come from a boy in the first two years of life with a congenital heart defect.

J is TRBJ2-5 and V is TRBV9; D is perhaps TRBD1 (7 bases). The CDR3 length is 18 residues. Germline CDR1 and CDR2: SGDLS and YYNGEE. V lost 4 bases and J 5 bases, leaving 27 bases between the germline ends. As DNA, the CDR3 is TGTGCCAGCAGCTCATTACCCCAAGGGGGCTCTGGGGGGGAGACCCAGTACTTC. Protein sequence: CASSSLPQGGSGGETQYF.

This sequence joins TRBV7-6 and TRBJ2-3, with 10 bases identical to TRBD2. CDR3 length: 17 residues. V shed 5 bases, J shed 6 bases, and the junction held 14 bases outside the gene matches. From germline, CDR1 is SGHVS and CDR2 FNYEAQ. CDR3 residues: CASSLIDLAGVRDTQYF. The CDR3 region has the DNA TGTGCCAGCAGCCTAATAGATCTAGCGGGAGTAAGGGATACGCAGTATTTT.

The chain carries TRBV7-2 and TRBJ2-1; 9 nucleotides match TRBD2. This CDR3 region has 14 residues. The trim removed 3 bases at V and 7 bases at J, leaving 4 bases unmatched. CDR1 and CDR2 (germline): SGHTA, FQGNSA. Written as DNA, the CDR3 is TGTGCCAGCAGCTTTCCGGCGGGGGGGAATGAGCAGTTCTTC. Its translation is CASSFPAGGNEQFF.

This chain uses TRBV7-2 with TRBJ2-4, with 9 nucleotides matching TRBD1. CDR3 size: 15 residues. The junction had 8 bases not matched to a gene; V was cut back by 3 bases and J by 8 bases. The germline V gene has CDR1 SGHTA and CDR2 FQGNSA. CDR3 bases: TGTGCCAGCAGCTTTGTGCGCGGGACAGGGCACATTCAGTACTTC. Its translation is CASSFVRGTGHIQYF. Looking up the rest from reference TRBV7-2 and TRBJ2-4 gives the full variable domain: GAGVSQSPSNKVTEKGKDVELRCDPISGHTALYWYRQSLGQGLEFLIYFQGNSAPDKSGLPSDRFSAERTGGSVSTLTIQRTQQEDSAVYLCASSFVRGTGHIQYFGAGTRLSVL.

This rearrangement joins TRBV29-1 to TRBJ2-2; 9 bases agree with TRBD1. The trim removed 5 bases at V and 5 bases at J, leaving 3 bases unmatched. The CDR3 consists of 13 residues. Germline lookup yields CDR1 SQVTM and CDR2 ANQGSEA. Written as DNA, the CDR3 is TGCAGCGTTAGTGGACAGGGGACCGGGGAGCTGTTTTTT. It codes for CSVSGQGTGELFF.

The rearrangement uses TRBV11-2 and TRBJ1-4; 8 nucleotides align to TRBD1. V was pared by 0 bases and J by 12 bases, with 3 bases of the junction left unmatched. The CDR3 runs to 13 residues. Germline V gives CDR1 SGHAT, CDR2 FQNNGV. Here the CDR3 DNA reads TGTGCCAGCAGCTTAGAACCGGGACAGGAACTGTTTTTT. Protein product: CASSLEPGQELFF.

V is TRBV27 and J is TRBJ2-3, with TRBD2 as a possible D gene (7 bases). Germline V lookup: CDR1 MNHEY, CDR2 SMNVEV (reference sequence). This CDR3 has 17 residues. The ends were cut back, 5 bases at V and 3 bases at J, with 21 bases in the middle. CDR3 in amino acids: CASSIPDEGGGTDTQYF. The CDR3 DNA follows: TGTGCCAGCAGTATACCTGATGAGGGAGGGGGAACAGATACGCAGTATTTT.

This clone came up once. This rearrangement joins TRBV5-5 to TRBJ1-5, with D perhaps matching TRBD1 (6 bases). This CDR3 region has 15 residues. Germline V CDR1 and CDR2: SGHKS, YYEKEE (reference sequence). V was pared by 4 bases and J by 2 bases, with 13 bases between. The DNA for the CDR3 is TGTGCCAGCAGCCCACAGGGAAATGGCAATCAGCCCCAGCATTTT. Translation gives CASSPQGNGNQPQHF.

This chain uses TRBV14 with TRBJ2-7; TRBD2 agrees at 11 bases. Unmatched junction bases numbered 9, after V lost 4 bases and J lost 1 base. Germline-derived CDR1 and CDR2 are SGHDN and FVKESK. This CDR3 contains 17 residues. The CDR3: CASSPSATSGSSYEQYF. The CDR3 nucleotides read TGTGCCAGCAGCCCTTCAGCTACTAGCGGGAGTTCCTACGAGCAGTACTTC.

The CDR3 DNA follows: TGTGCCACCAGCAGAGATCGAGACCAACGGGGACTAGTCCTTGGGGGGAGCTCCTACAATGAGCAGTTCTTC. Protein product: CATSRDRDQRGLVLGGSSYNEQFF. The rearrangement uses TRBV15 and TRBJ2-1; 8 positions match TRBD2. V was pared by 0 bases and J by 0 bases, with 25 bases of the junction left unmatched. This CDR3 is 24 amino acids long. From germline, CDR1 is LNHNV and CDR2 YYDKDF (reference sequence).

The chain is built from TRBV5-3 and TRBJ1-5; the match to TRBD1 covers 7 bases. TRBV5-3 is an ORF; its function is uncertain. Trimming removed 0 bases from V and 1 base from J; junction bases left unmatched: 1. The CDR3 has 15 amino acids. The chain's CDR3 is CARSLGDRSNQPQHF. As DNA, the CDR3 is TGTGCCAGAAGCTTGGGGGACAGAAGCAATCAGCCCCAGCATTTT.

The chain recombines TRBV10-1 with TRBJ2-3; perhaps TRBD1 as D (5 bases). The CDR3 consists of 16 residues. V lost 0 bases and J lost 0, with 10 bases in between. Germline V gives CDR1 WNHNN, CDR2 SYGVQD (reference sequence). Here the CDR3 reads CASSESGLASTDTQYF. Written as DNA, the CDR3 is TGCGCCAGCAGTGAGTCGGGGCTTGCTAGCACAGATACGCAGTATTTT.

The rearrangement links TRBV29-1 to TRBJ2-1, with 11 positions matching TRBD2. The CDR3 runs 17 residues. Germline CDR1 is SQVTM and CDR2 is ANQGSEA. Trimming took 1 base from V and 4 from J; bases not matched to a gene: 9. This CDR3 reads CSVEGLAGGPSYNEQFF. CDR3 DNA sequence: TGCAGCGTTGAAGGCTTAGCGGGAGGGCCCTCGTACAATGAGCAGTTCTTC.

V usage is TRBV21-1 and J usage is TRBJ1-5; whether TRBD1, the table's D call, matches the DNA was not checked. TRBV21-1 has pseudogene status. This CDR3 region has 20 residues. CDR3 DNA: TGTGCCAGCAGGAAATTACTAAACACATCAGGGGCTAATAGCAATCAGCCCCAGCATTTT. Its protein is CASRKLLNTSGANSNQPQHF.

The rearrangement links TRBV7-3 to TRBJ2-1, with 7 nucleotides matching TRBD2. The length of the CDR3 is 15 residues. In germline, CDR1 is SGHTA, CDR2 FQGTGA. With V trimmed by 3 bases and J by 8 bases, 10 bases remained unmatched. The CDR3 here is CASSFLRGSKYEQFF. The CDR3 DNA is TGTGCCAGCAGCTTTCTCCGCGGGAGCAAATATGAGCAGTTCTTC.

V usage is TRBV10-1 and J usage is TRBJ2-3; 11 bases are a match to TRBD2. CDR1 is WNHNN and CDR2 is SYGVQD in the germline V gene (reference sequence). V shed 3 bases and J 3 bases; nucleotides not matched to a gene: 2. The CDR3 loop spans 15 amino acids. CDR3 protein: CASSDTSGSTDTQYF. Here the CDR3 DNA reads TGCGCCAGCAGTGACACTAGCGGGAGTACAGATACGCAGTATTTT.

The J gene is TRBJ2-7, the V gene TRBV5-1; 14 nucleotides agree with TRBD2. Germline CDR1 is SGHRS and CDR2 is YFSETQ. Trimming at V came to 0 bases and at J to 7 bases, leaving 3 bases not matched to a gene. This CDR3 has 15 amino acids. For the CDR3, the DNA is TGCGCCAGCAGCTTGGGGGGACTAGCGGGAGAAGAGCAGTACTTC. Its protein product is CASSLGGLAGEEQYF.

V and J are TRBV19 and TRBJ1-1; D possibly corresponds to TRBD1 (5 bases). With 10 bases removed from V and 5 bases from J, the gap between germline ends came to 20 bases. The CDR3 consists of 14 residues. Germline CDR1 is LNHDA and CDR2 is SQIVND (reference sequence). The CDR3: CATFGRGMGTEAFF. Here the CDR3 DNA reads TGTGCCACCTTCGGGCGGGGGATGGGTACTGAAGCTTTCTTT.

The chain joins TRBV25-1 to TRBJ2-2, with 9 positions matching TRBD2. The V and J ends lost 3 bases and 4 bases, in that order; junction bases with no gene match: 3. Germline assignment: CDR1 MGHDK and CDR2 SYGVNS. This CDR3 has 15 residues. The CDR3 loop is CASSEAGGPTGELFF. The CDR3 DNA sequence: TGTGCCAGCAGTGAGGCGGGAGGGCCCACCGGGGAGCTGTTTTTT.

The V call is TRBV28, the J call TRBJ2-1; D is undetermined. CDR1 and CDR2 (germline): MDHEN, SYDVKM. With 11 bases removed from V and 10 bases from J, the gap between germline ends came to 15 bases. The CDR3 runs to 11 residues. The chain's CDR3 is CAVRGPGEQFF. CDR3 DNA: TGTGCCGTGCGAGGTCCCGGGGAGCAGTTCTTC.

This clone appeared once. This chain links TRBV5-5 with TRBJ2-7; a possible D gene is TRBD1 (5 bases). From germline, CDR1 is SGHKS and CDR2 YYEKEE (reference sequence). V was clipped by 3 bases and J by 5 bases, with 12 bases between them. The CDR3 is made up of 13 amino acids. CDR3 in DNA: TGTGCCAGCAGCTGCACAGGTCCAGACGAGCAGTACTTC. As protein: CASSCTGPDEQYF.

The chain employs TRBV11-3 and TRBJ1-3; possibly TRBD1 for D (5 bases). Germline assignment: CDR1 SGHNT and CDR2 YENEEA. The CDR3 length is 18 residues. The V and J ends lost 5 bases and 0 bases respectively, with 20 bases between them. The CDR3 here is CASSRRGSRSRSGNTIYF. DNA for the CDR3: TGTGCCAGCAGCCGGAGGGGCAGCCGGTCTCGCTCTGGAAACACCATATATTTT.

V is TRBV4-1 and J is TRBJ2-2; 8 positions agree with TRBD1. With 1 base clipped from V and 4 bases from J, the junction kept 8 bases outside the gene matches. This CDR3 has 17 residues. From germline, CDR1 is MGHRA and CDR2 YSYEKL. DNA for the CDR3: TGCGCCAGCAGCCAAGTATGGGACAGGCGGGGCACCGGGGAGCTGTTTTTT. Protein: CASSQVWDRRGTGELFF.

This clone was observed once. The chain is built from TRBV19 and TRBJ2-1; tentative D call: TRBD1 (6 bases). CDR3 length: 16 amino acids. The V gene's germline CDR1 is LNHDA and CDR2 SQIVND (reference sequence). V lost 5 bases, J lost 5 bases, and 19 bases lay in between. This CDR3 is CASSLRLSRGDNEQFF. The CDR3 bases are TGTGCCAGTAGTCTACGGCTTTCCAGGGGAGACAATGAGCAGTTCTTC.